This paragraph covers one T cell receptor (beta chain) sequence. This sample stems from a study of cytotoxic CD8 clonotypes in ibrutinib-treated CLL. Using immunoSEQ multiplex PCR, the repertoire was profiled, and TCRdb retains in-frame clones only, with some absent. The data hold tens of thousands of clones, with 90% observed a single time. The CDR3 runs 13 residues. Germline V gives CDR1 MNHEY, CDR2 SVGAGI. Trimming cost V 8 bases and J 6 bases, with 17 bases left between them. Material: PBMCs, obtained after 12 months of ibrutinib treatment. The V gene is TRBV6-5, the J gene TRBJ2-7; no firm D call. The receptor was isolated from a human donor with chronic lymphocytic leukemia. The chain's CDR3 is CASSPGVAGEQYF. DNA for the CDR3: TGTGCCAGCTCCCCGGGCGTTGCCGGCGAGCAGTACTTC.